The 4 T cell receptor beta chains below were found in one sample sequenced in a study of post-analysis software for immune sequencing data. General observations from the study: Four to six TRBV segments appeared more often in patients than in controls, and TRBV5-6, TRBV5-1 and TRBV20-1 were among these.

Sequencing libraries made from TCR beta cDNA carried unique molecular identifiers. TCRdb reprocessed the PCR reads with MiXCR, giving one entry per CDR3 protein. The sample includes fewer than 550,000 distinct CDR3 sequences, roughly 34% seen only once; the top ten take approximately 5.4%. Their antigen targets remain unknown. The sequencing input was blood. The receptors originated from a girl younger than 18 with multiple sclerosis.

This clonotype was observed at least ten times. The CDR3 here is CSARDRANYGYTF. CDR3 bases: TGCAGTGCTAGAGACAGGGCCAACTATGGCTACACCTTC. The chain links TRBV20-1 to TRBJ1-2; possibly TRBD1 for D (5 bases). The CDR3 runs 13 residues. V shed 0 bases and J shed 2 bases, with 7 bases lying between them. CDR1 and CDR2 (germline): DFQATT, SNEGSKA (reference sequence).

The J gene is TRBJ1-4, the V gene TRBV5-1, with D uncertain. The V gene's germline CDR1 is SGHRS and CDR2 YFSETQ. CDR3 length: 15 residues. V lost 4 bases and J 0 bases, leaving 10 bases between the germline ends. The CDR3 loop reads CASSQVGATNEKLFF. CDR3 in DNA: TGCGCCAGCAGCCAGGTCGGAGCAACTAATGAAAAACTGTTTTTT.

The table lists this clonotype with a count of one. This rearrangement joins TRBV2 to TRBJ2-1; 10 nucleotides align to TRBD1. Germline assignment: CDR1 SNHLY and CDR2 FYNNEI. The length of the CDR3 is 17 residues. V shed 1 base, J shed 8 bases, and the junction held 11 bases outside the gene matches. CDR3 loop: CASSEEGTGAPFDEQFF. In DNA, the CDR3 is TGTGCCAGCAGTGAAGAAGGGACAGGGGCTCCCTTCGATGAGCAGTTCTTC. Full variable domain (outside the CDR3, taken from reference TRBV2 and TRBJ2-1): EPEVTQTPSHQVTQMGQEVILRCVPISNHLYFYWYRQILGQKVEFLVSFYNNEISEKSEIFDDQFSVERPDGSNFTLKIRSTKLEDSAMYFCASSEEGTGAPFDEQFFGPGTRLTVL.

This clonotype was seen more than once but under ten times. The CDR3 here is CASSQVGTVSSYNEQFF. Here the CDR3 DNA reads TGCGCCAGCAGCCAAGTGGGGACAGTGAGCTCCTACAATGAGCAGTTCTTC. The chain employs TRBV4-1 and TRBJ2-1, with 7 nucleotides matching TRBD1. From germline, CDR1 is MGHRA and CDR2 YSYEKL. The junction had 6 bases not matched to a gene; V was cut back by 1 base and J by 0 bases. The CDR3 sequence is 17 residues long.